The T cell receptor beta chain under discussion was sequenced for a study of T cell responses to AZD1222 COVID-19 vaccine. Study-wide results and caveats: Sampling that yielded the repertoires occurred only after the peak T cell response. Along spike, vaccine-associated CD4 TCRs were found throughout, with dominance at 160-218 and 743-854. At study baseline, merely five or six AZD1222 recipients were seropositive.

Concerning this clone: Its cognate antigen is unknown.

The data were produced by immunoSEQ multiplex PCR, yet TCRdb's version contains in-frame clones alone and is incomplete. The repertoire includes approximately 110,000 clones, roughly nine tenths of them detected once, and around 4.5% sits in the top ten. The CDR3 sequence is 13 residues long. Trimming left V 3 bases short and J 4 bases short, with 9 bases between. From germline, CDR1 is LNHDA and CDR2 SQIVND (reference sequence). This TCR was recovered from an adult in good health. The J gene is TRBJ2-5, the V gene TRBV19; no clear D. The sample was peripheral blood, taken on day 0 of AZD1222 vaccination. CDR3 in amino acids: CASSMRLTETQYF. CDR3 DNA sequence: TGTGCCAGTAGTATGAGGCTTACAGAGACCCAGTACTTC.